These 27 T cell receptor beta chains were sequenced from one sample in a study of CD8 T cells in Susac syndrome. cDNA came from approximately 0.5 to 1 ug RNA primed by random hexamers. TCRdb passed the immunoSEQ multiplex PCR reads through MiXCR, listing each CDR3 protein once. The sample holds 100,000 to 150,000 distinct CDR3 sequences, around 86% seen once. Source material: CD8+ T cells from PBMCs. These receptors all stem from a human donor with multiple sclerosis.

This chain links TRBV14 with TRBJ2-1; 8 bases align to TRBD2. The germline CDR1 and CDR2 sequences are SGHDN and FVKESK. J was trimmed by 9 bases and V by 6 bases; bases with no gene match: 13. The CDR3 is 15 amino acids. CDR3 nucleotides: TGTGCCAGCAGGACCGGGGAGCGGGAGTGGAGTGAGCAGTTCTTC. Its translation: CASRTGEREWSEQFF.

The chain couples TRBV4-3 to TRBJ2-3; 8 positions agree with TRBD2. V was pared by 0 bases and J by 0 bases, with 5 bases of the junction left unmatched. There are 17 residues in the CDR3. CDR1 is LGHNA, CDR2 YSLEER, per germline. CDR3 in DNA: TGCGCCAGCAGCCAAGAAGTGGAGCGGGAGAGCACAGATACGCAGTATTTT. It translates to CASSQEVERESTDTQYF.

The rearrangement joins TRBV3-1 to TRBJ2-7; possible D gene TRBD2, 6 bases. The ends were cut back, 9 bases at V and 0 bases at J, with 12 bases in the middle. This CDR3 comprises 13 residues. CDR1 is LGHDT and CDR2 is YNNKEL in the germline V gene (reference sequence). CDR3 bases: TGTGCCAGTACCGGGACTTCCTCCTACGAGCAGTACTTC. Translation gives CASTGTSSYEQYF.

The chain has TRBV2 and TRBJ1-5; no reliable D call. The V end was cut by 2 bases, the J end by 4 bases, with 12 bases between. CDR1 is SNHLY, CDR2 FYNNEI, per germline. This CDR3 region has 15 residues. The CDR3 region is CASSEIVARNQPQHF. CDR3 coding DNA: TGTGCCAGCAGTGAAATAGTAGCGAGGAATCAGCCCCAGCATTTT. The complete variable domain, with remaining parts taken from reference TRBV2 and TRBJ1-5, reads EPEVTQTPSHQVTQMGQEVILRCVPISNHLYFYWYRQILGQKVEFLVSFYNNEISEKSEIFDDQFSVERPDGSNFTLKIRSTKLEDSAMYFCASSEIVARNQPQHFGDGTRLSIL.

The chain has TRBV13 and TRBJ1-1; D ambiguous. The CDR3 has 12 amino acids. Trimming took off 6 bases at V and 3 bases at J, with 8 bases between the two ends. In germline, CDR1 is PRHDT, CDR2 FYEKMQ (reference sequence). In DNA form, the CDR3 reads TGTGCCAGCAGGTCCGGGGACACTGAAGCTTTCTTT. Its translation: CASRSGDTEAFF.

The V and J genes are TRBV5-5 and TRBJ2-7; weak D call: TRBD1 (6 bases). V dropped 4 bases and J dropped 2 bases, with 13 bases sitting between them. From germline, CDR1 is SGHKS and CDR2 YYEKEE (reference sequence). The CDR3 consists of 14 residues. CDR3 loop: CASSPTGQAYEQYF. CDR3 DNA sequence: TGTGCCAGCAGCCCGACAGGACAAGCCTACGAGCAGTACTTC.

The chain joins TRBV7-2 to TRBJ2-7; TRBD1 is a possible D gene (6 bases). The CDR3 has 15 residues. V lost 0 bases to trimming and J lost 5 bases, with 14 bases between them. CDR1 and CDR2 from the germline V gene are SGHTA and FQGNSA. The CDR3 is CASSLAGAGLHEQYF. The CDR3 DNA sequence: TGTGCCAGCAGCTTAGCGGGGGCAGGGCTCCACGAGCAGTACTTC.

This sequence joins TRBV28 and TRBJ1-2; no reliable D call. Per the germline V gene, CDR1 is MDHEN and CDR2 is SYDVKM. Trimming took 4 bases from V and 7 from J, leaving 7 bases between them. This CDR3 is 11 amino acids long. CDR3 sequence (DNA): TGTGCCAGCAGTTCCCCAAGTGGCTACACCTTC. It codes for CASSSPSGYTF.

This clonotype was counted only a few times. The chain combines TRBV2 with TRBJ1-1; D is unclear. The CDR3 covers 16 residues. Trimming left V 1 base short and J 0 bases short, with 12 bases between. Germline CDR1 and CDR2: SNHLY and FYNNEI. CDR3 sequence reads: CASSEGIPPMNTEAFF. Written as DNA, the CDR3 is TGTGCCAGCAGTGAAGGGATCCCTCCCATGAACACTGAAGCTTTCTTT.

This rearrangement joins TRBV27 to TRBJ1-2; D unresolved. CDR3 length: 16 residues. Germline CDR1 reads MNHEY; CDR2 reads SMNVEV (reference sequence). The ends were cut back, 4 bases at V and 5 bases at J, with 20 bases in the middle. CDR3 DNA: TGTGCCAGCAGTTCCTCCGCAGGATTCCGACGATATGGCTACACCTTC. Its protein product is CASSSSAGFRRYGYTF.

The chain has TRBV11-1 and TRBJ2-1, with TRBD2 matching over 8 bases. CDR3 length equals 18 residues. Per the germline V gene, CDR1 is SGHAT and CDR2 is FQDESV (reference sequence). Unmatched junction bases numbered 13, after V lost 5 bases and J lost 1 base. The CDR3 reads CASSQPWGAGDSYNEQFF. CDR3 in DNA: TGTGCCAGCAGCCAACCGTGGGGAGCGGGAGATTCCTACAATGAGCAGTTCTTC.

The chain has TRBV2 and TRBJ2-1, with 14 bases fitting TRBD2. The V and J ends lost 6 bases and 7 bases, in that order; junction bases with no gene match: 5. The CDR3 consists of 15 residues. Germline CDR1 and CDR2: SNHLY and FYNNEI. The CDR3 protein is CASRGTSGGLNEQFF. The DNA of the CDR3 is TGTGCCAGCAGGGGGACTAGCGGGGGTCTGAATGAGCAGTTCTTC.

The rearrangement uses TRBV20-1 and TRBJ1-5; 8 nucleotides align to TRBD1. Trimming at V came to 5 bases and at J to 2 bases, leaving 14 bases not matched to a gene. CDR1 and CDR2 (germline): DFQATT, SNEGSKA (reference sequence). The CDR3 has 17 residues. The CDR3 loop reads CSALAGQGAVGNQPQHF. CDR3 nucleotides: TGCAGTGCTTTGGCGGGGCAGGGGGCAGTTGGCAATCAGCCCCAGCATTTT.

The V and J genes are TRBV2 and TRBJ2-6; possibly TRBD1 for D (5 bases). The CDR3 consists of 16 residues. Between the trimmed V and J ends, which lost 11 bases and 2 bases, there was a span of 19 bases. In germline, CDR1 is SNHLY, CDR2 FYNNEI. The CDR3 nucleotides read TGTGCCGGACAAGGCATTACACACCCTGGGGCCAACGTCCTGACTTTC. Translating it yields CAGQGITHPGANVLTF.

The chain recombines TRBV27 with TRBJ1-1; a weak D match, TRBD1 (5 bases). V gave up 5 bases and J gave up 2 bases, with 18 bases separating them. This CDR3 is 16 amino acids long. In germline, CDR1 is MNHEY, CDR2 SMNVEV (reference sequence). CDR3 amino acids: CASSAGTSPTNTEAFF. CDR3 nucleotides: TGTGCCAGCAGTGCCGGGACCTCACCCACTAACACTGAAGCTTTCTTT.

The V call is TRBV19, the J call TRBJ2-5; TRBD1 agrees at 7 bases. This CDR3 has 17 amino acids. Germline assignment: CDR1 LNHDA and CDR2 SQIVND (reference sequence). V lost 2 bases, J lost 5 bases, and 14 bases stayed unmatched. CDR3 coding DNA: TGTGCCAGTAGTATATCCTGGGGGACAGCGGTAGGGGAGACCCAGTACTTC. Translation: CASSISWGTAVGETQYF.

The CDR3 region is CASSLGATGELFF. CDR3 nucleotide sequence: TGTGCCAGCAGCTTGGGGGCGACCGGGGAGCTGTTTTTT. This sequence joins TRBV7-9 and TRBJ2-2; weak D call: TRBD1 (6 bases). Germline loops: CDR1 SEHNR, CDR2 FQNEAQ (reference sequence). V was clipped by 3 bases and J by 5 bases, with 7 bases between them. The CDR3 consists of 13 residues. The variable domain in full, with the rest retrieved from reference TRBV7-9 and TRBJ2-2, is DTGVSQNPRHKITKRGQNVTFRCDPISEHNRLYWYRQTLGQGPEFLTYFQNEAQLEKSRLLSDRFSAERPKGSFSTLEIQRTEQGDSAMYLCASSLGATGELFFGEGSRLTVL.

The chain couples TRBV5-4 to TRBJ1-1; 10 positions match TRBD1. In germline, CDR1 is SGHNT, CDR2 YYREEE (reference sequence). The V gene end was trimmed by 9 bases and the J gene end by 5 bases; junction bases not matched to a gene: 10. This CDR3 comprises 14 residues. The CDR3 DNA reads as TGTGCCATTTCCAGACCGGGACAGGGGACTGAAGCTTTCTTT. Translation gives CAISRPGQGTEAFF.

CDR3 sequence reads: CSVKSTEAFF. The CDR3 nucleotides read TGCAGCGTTAAGAGCACTGAAGCTTTCTTT. J is TRBJ1-1 and V is TRBV29-1; the D is unclear. This CDR3 has 10 amino acids. The V gene lost 5 bases and the J gene lost 4 bases, with 5 bases spanning the gap. From germline, CDR1 is SQVTM and CDR2 ANQGSEA.

V is TRBV2 and J is TRBJ1-2; D perhaps matches TRBD1 (6 bases). V lost 0 bases, J lost 5 bases, and 10 bases lay in between. Per the germline V gene, CDR1 is SNHLY and CDR2 is FYNNEI. The CDR3 consists of 14 residues. CDR3 nucleotides: TGTGCCAGCAGTGAAGCGGAAGGGGGTTATGGCTACACCTTC. This encodes CASSEAEGGYGYTF. Combining the CDR3 with reference TRBV2 and TRBJ1-2 gives the whole variable domain EPEVTQTPSHQVTQMGQEVILRCVPISNHLYFYWYRQILGQKVEFLVSFYNNEISEKSEIFDDQFSVERPDGSNFTLKIRSTKLEDSAMYFCASSEAEGGYGYTFGSGTRLTVV.

The V gene is TRBV28, the J gene TRBJ1-1; D remains ambiguous. The V gene lost 4 bases and the J gene lost 6 bases, with 9 bases spanning the gap. CDR3 size: 12 residues. Looked up from germline, CDR1 is MDHEN and CDR2 is SYDVKM. The CDR3 DNA sequence: TGTGCCAGCAGTTCTCCCCCCGCTGAAGCTTTCTTT. This sequence encodes CASSSPPAEAFF.

Comments on this clonotype: It is likely a read error, because the conserved phenylalanine at the end of the CDR3 is missing. V gene TRBV20-1 combines with J gene TRBJ1-5; perhaps TRBD1 as D (5 bases). Trimming removed 4 bases at V and 7 bases at J, with 11 bases between. This CDR3 has 12 amino acids. Germline CDR1 and CDR2: DFQATT and SNEGSKA (reference sequence). The CDR3 is CSATPGGQPQHL. CDR3 coding DNA: TGCAGTGCTACCCCCGGGGGGCAGCCCCAGCATCTT.

This chain connects TRBV9 to TRBJ2-1; D might be TRBD2 (6 bases). CDR3 length equals 16 residues. Germline V CDR1 and CDR2: SGDLS, YYNGEE. Trimming stripped 4 bases from V and 10 bases from J, with 24 bases between. DNA of the CDR3: TGTGCCAGCAGCTTAACGGCGGAGGGCCAGGAACGGGAGCAGTTCTTC. Its protein is CASSLTAEGQEREQFF. Using reference TRBV9 and TRBJ2-1 for the parts outside the CDR3, the full variable domain is DSGVTQTPKHLITATGQRVTLRCSPRSGDLSVYWYQQSLDQGLQFLIQYYNGEERAKGNILERFSAQQFPDLHSELNLSSLELGDSALYFCASSLTAEGQEREQFFGPGTRLTVL.

The DNA of the CDR3 is TGTGCCAGCAGCCAAAATACAGGTTTTGAAGCTTTCTTT. It specifies CASSQNTGFEAFF. The rearrangement joins TRBV11-2 to TRBJ1-1; possibly TRBD1 for D (5 bases). The V gene lost 5 bases and the J gene lost 7 bases, with 14 bases spanning the gap. Germline CDR1 is SGHAT and CDR2 is FQNNGV. The CDR3 covers 13 residues. The full variable domain, completed using reference TRBV11-2 and TRBJ1-1, is EAGVAQSPRYKIIEKRQSVAFWCNPISGHATLYWYQQILGQGPKLLIQFQNNGVVDDSQLPKDRFSAERLKGVDSTLKIQPAKLEDSAVYLCASSQNTGFEAFFGQGTRLTVV.

This clonotype showed up just a few times. The rearrangement uses TRBV5-4 and TRBJ2-7; D remains unclear. CDR3 length equals 14 residues. V was trimmed by 0 bases and J by 6 bases, leaving 13 bases between them. Germline CDR1 is SGHNT and CDR2 is YYREEE (reference sequence). The CDR3 nucleotides are TGTGCCAGCAGCTTGGGAGAAGCCAGCTCCGAGCAGTACGTC. It specifies CASSLGEASSEQYV.

This sequence joins TRBV9 and TRBJ2-1, with no clear D. CDR3 length equals 14 residues. Per germline, CDR1 SGDLS and CDR2 YYNGEE. Between the trimmed V and J ends, which lost 0 bases and 1 base, there was a span of 5 bases. CDR3 in amino acids: CASSVVGSYNEQFF. CDR3 DNA sequence: TGTGCCAGCAGCGTAGTAGGTTCCTACAATGAGCAGTTCTTC.

The chain uses TRBV4-1 and TRBJ1-4, with a weak D call TRBD1 (5 bases). The V end was cut by 1 base, the J end by 8 bases, with 17 bases between. The CDR3 contains 16 residues. Germline V gene sequence: CDR1 MGHRA, CDR2 YSYEKL. The CDR3 spells CASSQVSGDWREKLFF. CDR3 coding DNA: TGCGCCAGCAGCCAAGTTAGTGGGGACTGGAGGGAAAAACTGTTTTTT.